This T cell receptor beta chain was captured in a study of CD8+CD57+ T cells in acquired aplastic anemia. Concerning this clonotype: Its antigen is currently unknown. One base away lies a much larger clone, so this may be a sequencing read error.

The CDR3 is 13 residues long. The germline gives CDR1 SGDLS, CDR2 YYNGEE. The germline V and J ends were trimmed by 2 bases and 7 bases, with 13 bases remaining between them. TCR beta VDJ and CDR3 profiling used genomic DNA as template. TCRdb processed the reads anew with MiXCR; each CDR3 protein has one entry. The sample includes some 20,000 distinct CDR3 sequences, less than 40% of them seen just once. Study results and caveats: Relative to total CD4+ and CD8+ pools, CD8+CD57+ cells had lower diversity in patients.

The authors sequenced patients whose flow cytometry had shown CD8+CD57+ cell expansion. Every patient was diagnosed with severe acquired aplastic anemia. Patients were therapy-naive when their blood was sampled. A bead-enriched population of CD8+CD57+ cells gave a mean 1.6 ug DNA. The sequence derives from a human donor with aplastic anemia. Sequencing used CD8+CD57+ T cells sorted from PBMCs. Subset specified: bead-enriched CD8+CD57+ effector memory T cells from SAA patients. V usage is TRBV9 and J usage is TRBJ2-7; D unclear. The CDR3 DNA is TGTGCCAGCAGCGTCGACATTCTGGGGGAGCAGTACTTC. Amino acids: CASSVDILGEQYF. The full variable domain, its missing parts supplied by reference TRBV9 and TRBJ2-7, is DSGVTQTPKHLITATGQRVTLRCSPRSGDLSVYWYQQSLDQGLQFLIQYYNGEERAKGNILERFSAQQFPDLHSELNLSSLELGDSALYFCASSVDILGEQYFGPGTRLTVT.